These 25 T cell receptor beta chains originate from one sample sequenced in a study of CD8+ T cells in alopecia areata (dated by TCRdb to between 2017 and 2018). Receptors were amplified or captured by the immunoSEQ multiplex PCR assay. For TCR sequencing, RNA was extracted from every sample and reverse transcribed into cDNA to serve as template. The clones in this table, taken by TCRdb from immuneACCESS, are in-frame only. Not every clone is retained; where verified, under half of the shortfall comes from an unresolved V gene, and the cause of the rest is unknown. The sample has more than 95,000 clones on record, 30% to 40% of them singletons. The ten largest account for approximately 3.3% of the sample. The sequencing input was CD4+ T cells sorted from blood. The receptors originated from a human donor with alopecia areata.

A few counts support this clone. The V call is TRBV28, the J call TRBJ2-7; 7 bases are shared with TRBD1. Germline values: CDR1 MDHEN, CDR2 SYDVKM. Losses at the gene ends were 5 bases for V and 9 bases for J; bases not matched to a gene: 16. This CDR3 is 15 amino acids long. The CDR3 reads CASSLPRQGEAGQYF. The CDR3 bases are TGTGCCAGCAGTCTACCCCGACAGGGAGAGGCGGGGCAGTACTTC.

The V gene is TRBV27, the J gene TRBJ1-5; TRBD1 matches at 7 bases. J lost 7 bases, V lost 3 bases, and 9 bases had no gene match. CDR3 length equals 15 residues. Germline CDR1 MNHEY, CDR2 SMNVEV (reference sequence). CDR3 sequence: CASSLRGLGGQPQHF. CDR3 DNA sequence: TGTGCCAGCAGTTTGAGGGGGCTAGGGGGGCAGCCCCAGCATTTT.

The rearrangement joins TRBV30 to TRBJ2-7; D is ambiguous. CDR3 length: 13 amino acids. Germline lookup yields CDR1 GTSNPN and CDR2 SVGIG (reference sequence). Deletions cut 0 bases from V and 2 bases from J, with 8 bases between. CDR3 region: CAWSVRVTYEQYF. Written as DNA, the CDR3 is TGTGCCTGGAGTGTACGGGTGACCTACGAGCAGTACTTC.

This clone was recorded once. The chain carries TRBV2 and TRBJ2-5; 11 nucleotides match TRBD1. V lost 6 bases, J lost 2 bases, and 11 bases stayed unmatched. This CDR3 contains 17 residues. Germline V lookup: CDR1 SNHLY, CDR2 FYNNEI. The CDR3 protein is CASRRTPGQGVQETQYF. CDR3 bases: TGTGCCAGCAGAAGAACCCCGGGACAGGGGGTTCAAGAGACCCAGTACTTC.

V is TRBV6-6 and J is TRBJ1-6, with 7 bases that match TRBD1. The germline gives CDR1 MNHNY, CDR2 SVGAGI (reference sequence). After removal of 6 bases from V and 2 bases from J, the junction contained 7 bases not matched to a gene. This CDR3 is 16 amino acids long. This CDR3 is CASSRLGTAYNSPLHF. In nucleotides, the CDR3 is TGTGCCAGCAGCCGATTAGGGACAGCCTATAATTCACCCCTCCACTTT.

The chain has TRBV2 and TRBJ2-7; tentative D call: TRBD2 (6 bases). Looked up from germline, CDR1 is SNHLY and CDR2 is FYNNEI. This CDR3 is built from 13 residues. V lost 6 bases and J 2 bases, leaving 11 bases between the germline ends. CDR3: CASRGDSTYEQYF. CDR3 coding DNA: TGTGCCAGCAGGGGGGACTCAACCTACGAGCAGTACTTC.

The V and J genes are TRBV6-5 and TRBJ2-1; perhaps TRBD1 as D (6 bases). The CDR3 consists of 15 residues. The germline V and J ends were trimmed by 4 bases and 7 bases, with 17 bases remaining between them. CDR1 and CDR2 (germline): MNHEY, SVGAGI. DNA for the CDR3: TGTGCCAGCAGTTCTAGAGGGGGAACCGGGAATGAGCAGTTCTTC. Amino acids: CASSSRGGTGNEQFF.

In this sample, this clone turned up a few times. V is TRBV29-1 and J is TRBJ2-1, with 12 bases identical to TRBD2. Germline V gene sequence: CDR1 SQVTM, CDR2 ANQGSEA. This CDR3 contains 15 residues. V was clipped by 5 bases and J by 7 bases; unmatched bases: 9. The CDR3: CSVSPLAGGANEQFF. Written as DNA, the CDR3 is TGCAGCGTTTCACCACTAGCGGGGGGAGCGAATGAGCAGTTCTTC.

V and J are TRBV18 and TRBJ2-5, with D tentatively TRBD1 (6 bases). Germline lookup yields CDR1 KGHSH and CDR2 LQKENI. V lost 0 bases, J lost 2 bases, and 7 bases lay in between. CDR3 length: 14 amino acids. CDR3 protein: CASSPPDRQETQYF. The DNA for the CDR3 is TGTGCCAGCTCACCACCGGACAGACAAGAGACCCAGTACTTC.

The chain carries TRBV27 and TRBJ2-4, with D perhaps matching TRBD2 (5 bases). The V gene lost 6 bases and the J gene lost 5 bases, with 17 bases spanning the gap. This CDR3 contains 15 residues. Germline V gene lookup returns CDR1 MNHEY and CDR2 SMNVEV (reference sequence). CDR3 amino acids: CASSRRGEFENIQYF. The DNA for the CDR3 is TGTGCCAGCAGCCGTCGGGGAGAGTTCGAAAACATTCAGTACTTC.

CDR3 sequence (DNA): TGTGCCAGCAGCTTCATTGGTCCAGCAACCTACGAGCAGTACTTC. It is translated as CASSFIGPATYEQYF. The chain combines TRBV5-6 with TRBJ2-7; D not resolved. The CDR3 sequence is 15 residues long. The V gene lost 2 bases and the J gene lost 2 bases, with 14 bases spanning the gap. CDR1 is SGHDT, CDR2 YYEEEE, per germline. Looking up the rest from reference TRBV5-6 and TRBJ2-7 gives the full variable domain: DAGVTQSPTHLIKTRGQQVTLRCSPKSGHDTVSWYQQALGQGPQFIFQYYEEEERQRGNFPDRFSGHQFPNYSSELNVNALLLGDSALYLCASSFIGPATYEQYFGPGTRLTVT.

The rearrangement links TRBV5-1 to TRBJ2-1; possibly TRBD1 for D (6 bases). Trimming removed 7 bases at V and 10 bases at J, with 18 bases between. Germline CDR1 and CDR2: SGHRS and YFSETQ. This CDR3 is 13 amino acids long. This CDR3 is CASGLGQSAEQFF. The CDR3 DNA sequence: TGCGCCAGCGGGTTAGGACAGTCGGCAGAGCAGTTCTTC.

This clone has just a few counts. The chain combines TRBV7-9 with TRBJ1-1; D not certain. This CDR3 region has 14 residues. The germline V and J ends were trimmed by 2 bases and 1 base, with 8 bases remaining between them. CDR1 is SEHNR, CDR2 FQNEAQ, per germline (reference sequence). In DNA, the CDR3 is TGTGCCAGCAGCTTAAACTCAGGGAACACTGAAGCTTTCTTT. Amino acid sequence: CASSLNSGNTEAFF.

The V call is TRBV2, the J call TRBJ2-3; D uncertain. CDR3 length equals 15 residues. Germline V CDR1 and CDR2: SNHLY, FYNNEI. The V gene lost 8 bases and the J gene lost 1 base, with 16 bases spanning the gap. The CDR3 here is CASPGPSGGTDTQYF. As DNA, the CDR3 is TGTGCCAGCCCCGGGCCTAGTGGCGGCACAGATACGCAGTATTTT. Full variable domain (missing parts from reference TRBV2 and TRBJ2-3): EPEVTQTPSHQVTQMGQEVILRCVPISNHLYFYWYRQILGQKVEFLVSFYNNEISEKSEIFDDQFSVERPDGSNFTLKIRSTKLEDSAMYFCASPGPSGGTDTQYFGPGTRLTVL.

This clone was observed a few times. The genes are TRBV6-1 and TRBJ1-5, with TRBD1 identical over 12 bases. Trimming at V came to 3 bases and at J to 11 bases, leaving 8 bases not matched to a gene. The CDR3 loop spans 15 amino acids. Germline lookup yields CDR1 MNHNS and CDR2 SASEGT. Here the CDR3 DNA reads TGTGCCAGCAGTGAGATTGGGACAGGGGGCGCGACCCAGCATTTT. It encodes CASSEIGTGGATQHF.

The CDR3: CASSPLEGNEQYF. CDR3 nucleotide sequence: TGTGCCAGCTCACCCCTCGAGGGGAACGAGCAGTACTTC. J is TRBJ2-5 and V is TRBV18; D assignment may be TRBD1 or TRBD2 (5 bases each). The J call may be mistaken, given a closer DNA end match to TRBJ2-7. CDR3 length: 13 residues. Germline values: CDR1 KGHSH, CDR2 LQKENI.

This clone was detected only a few times. The chain links TRBV28 to TRBJ2-7, with 8 bases identical to TRBD1. Germline loops: CDR1 MDHEN, CDR2 SYDVKM. This CDR3 is built from 13 residues. The V gene end was trimmed by 2 bases and the J gene end by 4 bases; junction bases not matched to a gene: 1. The CDR3 region is CASSLQGAYEQYF. The DNA for the CDR3 is TGTGCCAGCAGTTTACAGGGGGCGTACGAGCAGTACTTC.

The chain joins TRBV27 to TRBJ2-7; D gene uncertain. With 3 bases removed from V and 5 bases from J, the gap between germline ends came to 8 bases. This CDR3 is 12 amino acids long. Germline V gene sequence: CDR1 MNHEY, CDR2 SMNVEV (reference sequence). CDR3: CASSLGGHEQYF. The CDR3 nucleotides read TGTGCCAGCAGTTTGGGTGGGCACGAGCAGTACTTC.

This chain connects TRBV27 to TRBJ1-1; D uncertain. This CDR3 is built from 13 residues. The V end lost 6 bases, the J end lost 2 bases, and 10 bases lay between the germline ends. Germline CDR1 is MNHEY and CDR2 is SMNVEV (reference sequence). This CDR3 is CASRRTDNTEAFF. CDR3 coding DNA: TGTGCCAGCAGACGGACGGATAACACTGAAGCTTTCTTT.

In its sample, this clone was seen a few times. V and J are TRBV2 and TRBJ2-5, with 7 bases that match TRBD2. The germline CDR1 and CDR2 sequences are SNHLY and FYNNEI. The CDR3 length is 14 residues. J lost 5 bases, V lost 6 bases, and 9 bases had no gene match. The CDR3, as DNA: TGTGCCAGCAGAGTCGCGAGCGGGGCGGAGACCCAGTACTTC. Translated: CASRVASGAETQYF.

This chain uses TRBV30 with TRBJ1-2; D not certain. V dropped 7 bases and J dropped 3 bases, with 12 bases sitting between them. This CDR3 is built from 12 residues. CDR1 and CDR2 (germline): GTSNPN, SVGIG (reference sequence). The CDR3 region has the DNA TGTGCCTTCCAAATCCAGCACTATGGCTACACCTTC. Its protein product is CAFQIQHYGYTF.

This clone has a handful of counts. The chain joins TRBV5-1 to TRBJ2-6; 7 positions match TRBD1. V trimming: 4 bases; J trimming: 4 bases; junction bases outside the gene matches: 5. CDR3 length: 15 amino acids. CDR1 is SGHRS, CDR2 YFSETQ, per germline. The CDR3 sequence: CASSGTGAGANVLTF. CDR3 nucleotide sequence: TGCGCCAGCAGCGGAACAGGGGCCGGGGCCAACGTCCTGACTTTC.

The V gene is TRBV5-1, the J gene TRBJ1-6; D uncertain. The CDR3 is 14 amino acids. Trimming cost V 4 bases and J 5 bases, with 10 bases left between them. Germline V gene sequence: CDR1 SGHRS, CDR2 YFSETQ. CDR3 residues: CASSPGRDNSPLHF. For the CDR3, the DNA is TGCGCCAGCAGCCCCGGACGGGATAATTCACCCCTCCACTTT. Together with reference TRBV5-1 and TRBJ1-6, the CDR3 gives the full variable domain: KAGVTQTPRYLIKTRGQQVTLSCSPISGHRSVSWYQQTPGQGLQFLFEYFSETQRNKGNFPGRFSGRQFSNSRSEMNVSTLELGDSALYLCASSPGRDNSPLHFGNGTRLTVT.

The table lists this clone with a few counts. The chain combines TRBV29-1 with TRBJ2-1; no reliable D call. The germline gives CDR1 SQVTM, CDR2 ANQGSEA. Between the trimmed V and J ends, which lost 4 bases and 5 bases, there was a span of 12 bases. This CDR3 is built from 13 residues. For the CDR3, the DNA is TGCAGCGTTGCCTATACCCGTAACAATGAGCAGTTCTTC. It translates to CSVAYTRNNEQFF.

There are a few counts of this clone. The chain links TRBV10-3 to TRBJ2-3; D uncertain. V lost 2 bases and J 8 bases, leaving 5 bases between the germline ends. CDR1 and CDR2 from the germline V gene are ENHRY and SYGVKD. The CDR3 totals 11 residues. In nucleotides, the CDR3 is TGTGCCATCAGTGAGACCGTTACGCAGTATTTT. Protein product: CAISETVTQYF.